This note documents a single T cell receptor beta chain sequence. The target antigen is unknown. These data come from a study of CD8+CD57+ T cells in acquired aplastic anemia. On the study more broadly: Isolated CD4+ and CD8+ cells, once sorted, yielded DNA averaging roughly 3.2 ug. Study results and caveats: A set of about 28 CD8+ CDR3 sequences was shared between patients and controls, and these sequences appeared highly expressed in patients. Levels of CD8+ Simpson's diversity were not significantly distinct in patients versus controls.

Germline V gene sequence: CDR1 KGHDR, CDR2 SFDVKD. V was cut by 2 bases and J by 7 bases, with 19 bases left in between. CDR3 length: 16 residues. Genomic DNA provided the template from which TCR beta VDJ and CDR3 profiles were obtained. TCRdb redid the calling of the reads with MiXCR, one entry per CDR3 protein. The sample contains about 270,000 distinct CDR3 sequences, approximately 57% of which appear only once. The TCR originated in a human donor with severe aplastic anemia or a healthy control (not recorded which). Source material: sorted CD4+, CD8+, or CD8+CD57+ T cells (not recorded which) from PBMCs. J is TRBJ1-2 and V is TRBV24-1; D gene unclear. The chain's CDR3 is CATSDSYRGNLGGYTF. The CDR3 DNA follows: TGTGCCACCAGTGATTCCTACAGAGGGAATCTGGGTGGCTACACCTTC.